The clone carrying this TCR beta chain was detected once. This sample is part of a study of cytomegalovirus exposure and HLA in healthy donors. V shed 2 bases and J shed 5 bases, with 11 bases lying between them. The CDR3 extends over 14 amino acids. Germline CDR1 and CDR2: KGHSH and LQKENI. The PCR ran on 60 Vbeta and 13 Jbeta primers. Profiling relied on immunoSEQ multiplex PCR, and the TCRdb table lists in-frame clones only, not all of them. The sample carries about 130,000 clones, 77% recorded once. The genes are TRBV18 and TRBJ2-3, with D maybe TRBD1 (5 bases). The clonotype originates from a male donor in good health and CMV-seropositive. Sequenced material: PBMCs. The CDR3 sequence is CASSPAAGQDTQYF. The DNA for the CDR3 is TGTGCCAGCTCACCAGCGGCAGGACAAGATACGCAGTATTTT.